Listed below are T cell receptor beta chains from one sample, sequenced in a study of OX40 agonist ivuxolimab in advanced cancers. Clones were read by immunoSEQ multiplex PCR, and TCRdb kept only the in-frame ones, dropping some. The profile shows tens of thousands of clones, about 90% of them singletons. This sample comprised CD4+ or CD8+ T cells sorted from blood, obtained in a trial of the OX40 agonist ivuxolimab. The origin of the receptors is an adult with an advanced solid tumor such as melanoma, head and neck, liver or kidney cancer. Both conserved end residues are trimmed from each CDR3. The order of the fields is D gene, J gene, V gene, CDR3 protein. The D gene is left open where the match is weak.

TRBD1,TRBJ2-5,TRBV7-6,ASSPGTDQETQY
-,TRBJ2-1,TRBV29-1,SVEQRRSYNEQF
-,TRBJ1-5,TRBV19,ASNPTLGNLRTDYNQPQH
TRBD1,TRBJ2-7,TRBV11-2,ASSMGQGAREQY
-,TRBJ1-2,TRBV2,ARDTYGYT
-,TRBJ1-5,TRBV28,ASAFTGVYSNQPQH
-,TRBJ2-5,TRBV7-2,ASSLNRAETQY
TRBD2,TRBJ2-3,TRBV18,ASSPPASGGTDTQY
-,TRBJ2-5,TRBV14,ASSQVGTLQETQY
TRBD2,TRBJ2-3,TRBV18,ASSSRTSGVDTQY
-,TRBJ1-2,TRBV27,ASSSQPRVYGYT
-,TRBJ2-1,TRBV4-1,ASSQEKPGHNEQF
TRBD1,TRBJ2-1,TRBV5-4,ASSPRDRGNEQF
-,TRBJ1-2,TRBV30,ACTPSANYGYT
-,TRBJ2-7,TRBV29-1,SVGIDGEQY
-,TRBJ1-1,TRBV5-4,ASSQRTEGYTEAF
TRBD1,TRBJ2-1,TRBV19,ASSREAQGINEQF
-,TRBJ1-4,TRBV27,ASSLAGFNEKLF
-,TRBJ2-3,TRBV7-2,ASSTPSGGRTDTQY
-,TRBJ2-5,TRBV27,ASSLSGSQETQY
-,TRBJ1-2,TRBV28,ASSLDSANYGYT
TRBD1,TRBJ2-1,TRBV10-3,AISVRTGTYNEQF
-,TRBJ2-7,TRBV6-6,ASSYAGVNEQY
TRBD2,TRBJ2-7,TRBV7-2,ASSPGGGGSYEQY
TRBD2,TRBJ2-5,TRBV4-3,ASSQVAGAQETQY
TRBD2,TRBJ2-1,TRBV7-9,ASSLLAGGGEQF
TRBD2,TRBJ2-5,TRBV7-8,ASSFGEGETQY
-,TRBJ2-1,TRBV21-1,ASKAPKKRLVRDEQF
TRBD1,TRBJ1-2,TRBV5-6,ASSLRQGWFGYT
-,TRBJ2-1,TRBV27,ASSSGRRVVSYNEQF
-,TRBJ1-1,TRBV28,ASRTAGNTEAF
TRBD2,TRBJ2-3,TRBV14,ASSRTTSGKTDTQY
TRBD2,TRBJ2-1,TRBV7-2,ASTSSGLAGVGSQF
-,TRBJ1-4,TRBV7-9,ASSAPEEKLF
-,TRBJ2-7,TRBV15,ATSRDRSSEQY
-,TRBJ2-2,TRBV30,ALRTETNTGELF
-,TRBJ1-2,TRBV4-2,ASSQPGGWTDGYT
-,TRBJ2-1,TRBV28,ASSEDSTYNEQF
-,TRBJ2-3,TRBV11-2,ASSFSTDTQY
-,TRBJ2-7,TRBV5-6,ASSLDAGRLEQY
TRBD1,TRBJ1-2,TRBV28,ASSGRGTGINYGYT
TRBD1,TRBJ2-7,TRBV10-2,ASSDRQGYTYEQY
-,TRBJ1-1,TRBV7-2,ASSLTGFMNTEAF
TRBD1,TRBJ2-7,TRBV7-3,ASSSQGASGEQY
TRBD1,TRBJ1-2,TRBV19,ASTARTGPYGYT
-,TRBJ2-5,TRBV2,ASSDQLGGLETQY